These 21 T cell receptor beta chains were all obtained from the same sample, sequenced in a study of T cell changes during pregnancy in multiple sclerosis (dated by TCRdb to between 2018 and 2021). Libraries were prepared through the immunoSEQ multiplex PCR assay. Not all clones reach the TCRdb copy of this immuneACCESS table, which keeps in-frame sequences only. Checked studies attribute under half of the gap to unresolved V genes and leave the rest unexplained. For this sample the table gives roughly 110,000 clones, of which 92% were detected only once. Less than 2% of the sample goes to the ten largest clones. Sequenced here: peripheral blood, sampled in the third trimester of pregnancy. The source of these receptors is a female donor with multiple sclerosis, enrolled in a pregnancy study.

The chain combines TRBV5-6 with TRBJ2-3; TRBD1 aligns across 7 bases. The CDR3 is made up of 15 amino acids. The V segment lost 2 bases and the J segment 8 bases; nucleotides outside the gene matches: 11. CDR1 SGHDT and CDR2 YYEEEE come from the germline V gene. In DNA, the CDR3 is TGTGCCAGCAGCTTTGGGACAGTTATTCGTGGTACGCAGTATTTT. Protein sequence: CASSFGTVIRGTQYF. The whole variable domain, filled in from reference TRBV5-6 and TRBJ2-3, reads DAGVTQSPTHLIKTRGQQVTLRCSPKSGHDTVSWYQQALGQGPQFIFQYYEEEERQRGNFPDRFSGHQFPNYSSELNVNALLLGDSALYLCASSFGTVIRGTQYFGPGTRLTVL.

The rearrangement uses TRBV11-2 and TRBJ2-7; D possibly corresponds to TRBD2 (6 bases). V was trimmed by 5 bases and J by 2 bases, leaving 16 bases between them. The CDR3 is 15 residues long. Germline CDR1 SGHAT, CDR2 FQNNGV. CDR3 bases: TGTGCCAGCAGCATCGCCGGGACTGGGCCCTACGAGCAGTACTTC. Translated, it gives CASSIAGTGPYEQYF.

This chain connects TRBV27 to TRBJ2-7; 10 bases agree with TRBD2. CDR1 and CDR2 (germline): MNHEY, SMNVEV (reference sequence). Losses at the gene ends were 3 bases for V and 4 bases for J; bases not matched to a gene: 6. The length of the CDR3 is 15 residues. Here the CDR3 reads CASSFGLAGAYEQYF. The CDR3 nucleotides are TGTGCCAGCAGTTTTGGTCTAGCGGGGGCTTACGAGCAGTACTTC.

This rearrangement joins TRBV18 to TRBJ2-6; D is uncertain. The CDR3 length is 15 residues. With 1 base removed from V and 0 bases from J, the gap between germline ends came to 4 bases. Germline assignment: CDR1 KGHSH and CDR2 LQKENI. CDR3 DNA sequence: TGTGCCAGCTCACCACTCTCCTCTGGGGCCAACGTCCTGACTTTC. This encodes CASSPLSSGANVLTF.

The chain uses TRBV6-6 and TRBJ1-3; a possible D gene is TRBD1 (5 bases). Germline CDR1 MNHNY, CDR2 SVGAGI (reference sequence). V shed 4 bases and J shed 8 bases, with 15 bases lying between them. The CDR3 extends over 14 amino acids. For the CDR3, the DNA is TGTGCCAGCAGTTTTACAGGCAATCGGGACACCATATATTTT. Translating gives CASSFTGNRDTIYF.

CDR3 sequence (DNA): TGTGCCAGCAGCTTCTCGGGACAGGGGGTCGGCTACACCTTC. Its protein product is CASSFSGQGVGYTF. The chain links TRBV7-9 to TRBJ1-2; 11 bases match TRBD1. This CDR3 has 14 amino acids. CDR1 is SEHNR and CDR2 is FQNEAQ in the germline V gene (reference sequence). J lost 8 bases, V lost 3 bases, and 5 bases had no gene match.

The genes are TRBV4-2 and TRBJ1-4, with D unclear. V was pared by 4 bases and J by 0 bases, with 9 bases between. CDR3 length equals 15 residues. Germline lookup yields CDR1 LGHNA and CDR2 YNFKEQ. The CDR3 reads CASSPHESTNEKLFF. DNA of the CDR3: TGTGCCAGCAGCCCCCATGAGTCAACTAATGAAAAACTGTTTTTT.

The V gene is TRBV27, the J gene TRBJ2-3; maybe TRBD2 (6 bases). Looked up from germline, CDR1 is MNHEY and CDR2 is SMNVEV (reference sequence). The CDR3 is 13 amino acids. V lost 10 bases, J lost 3 bases, and 14 bases lay in between. The CDR3 sequence is CATVPGETDTQYF. The DNA for the CDR3 is TGTGCCACCGTGCCGGGGGAAACAGATACGCAGTATTTT.

The chain uses TRBV16 and TRBJ2-3; 9 nucleotides line up with TRBD2. This CDR3 region has 19 residues. V shed 1 base, J shed 0 bases, and the junction held 11 bases outside the gene matches. Germline V gene data show CDR1 as KGHSY and CDR2 as FQNENV. CDR3 nucleotides: TGTGCCAGCAGCCAATTGGGTCTAGCGGGGCCGTCTAGCACAGATACGCAGTATTTT. It is translated as CASSQLGLAGPSSTDTQYF.

V and J are TRBV7-9 and TRBJ2-1; a weak D match, TRBD2 (6 bases). The CDR3 loop spans 16 amino acids. The germline V and J ends were trimmed by 2 bases and 1 base, with 12 bases remaining between them. Germline CDR1 is SEHNR and CDR2 is FQNEAQ (reference sequence). CDR3 residues: CASSLKMSGSYNEQFF. The CDR3 DNA reads as TGTGCCAGCAGCTTAAAGATGAGCGGGTCCTACAATGAGCAGTTCTTC.

The gene calls are TRBV7-6 and TRBJ2-2, with a weak D call TRBD1 (5 bases). Deletions cut 2 bases from V and 0 bases from J, with 7 bases between. Germline V gives CDR1 SGHVS, CDR2 FNYEAQ. The length of the CDR3 is 15 residues. CDR3: CASSLPGTNTGELFF. CDR3 nucleotides: TGTGCCAGCAGCTTACCAGGGACGAACACCGGGGAGCTGTTTTTT.

Only a few counts were recorded for this clone. The chain couples TRBV28 to TRBJ1-5; D perhaps matches TRBD1 (5 bases). Per the germline V gene, CDR1 is MDHEN and CDR2 is SYDVKM. The CDR3 is 12 residues long. Trimming stripped 5 bases from V and 5 bases from J, with 7 bases between. The CDR3 DNA reads TGTGCCAGCAGTGTCAGGGATCAGCCCCAGCATTTT. It codes for CASSVRDQPQHF.

The rearrangement links TRBV18 to TRBJ2-6; 8 nucleotides align to TRBD1. The CDR3 consists of 17 residues. CDR1 is KGHSH, CDR2 LQKENI, per germline. V trimming: 5 bases; J trimming: 2 bases; junction bases outside the gene matches: 8. CDR3 sequence (DNA): TGTGCCAGCTCATCCATGGACAGGGCTGCTGGGGCCAACGTCCTGACTTTC. Translating gives CASSSMDRAAGANVLTF.

The rearrangement uses TRBV19 and TRBJ2-7, with TRBD1 matching 8 bases. The CDR3 runs 15 residues. Germline values: CDR1 LNHDA, CDR2 SQIVND (reference sequence). V gave up 3 bases and J gave up 0 bases; unmatched junction bases: 4. The CDR3 nucleotides are TGTGCCAGTAGTATTGAGGACAGGGTCTCCTACGAGCAGTACTTC. Protein sequence: CASSIEDRVSYEQYF.

CDR3 region: CASRLGGNTEAFF. As DNA, the CDR3 is TGTGCCAGCAGGCTCGGGGGGAACACTGAAGCTTTCTTT. The rearrangement links TRBV6-6 to TRBJ1-1, with D tentatively TRBD1 (5 bases). The CDR3 has 13 amino acids. V was clipped by 6 bases and J by 1 base, with 9 bases between them. From germline, CDR1 is MNHNY and CDR2 SVGAGI (reference sequence).

This clone was seen just once. The genes are TRBV11-3 and TRBJ2-1; no firm D call. The CDR3 covers 14 residues. Trimming shortened V by 1 base and J by 7 bases, and 11 bases separated the two germline ends. Germline CDR1 reads SGHNT; CDR2 reads YENEEA. The CDR3 DNA is TGTGCCAGCAGCTTAGTACCGGGTGAAAATGAGCAGTTCTTC. It yields the protein CASSLVPGENEQFF.

The chain is built from TRBV9 and TRBJ2-3; D gene uncertain. Per germline, CDR1 SGDLS and CDR2 YYNGEE. The CDR3 covers 12 residues. Trimming left V 1 base short and J 5 bases short, with 5 bases between. The CDR3 sequence: CASSVSEDTQYF. The DNA for the CDR3 is TGTGCCAGCAGCGTAAGCGAAGATACGCAGTATTTT.

The rearrangement links TRBV25-1 to TRBJ1-1; D remains unclear. Germline CDR1 reads MGHDK; CDR2 reads SYGVNS. Trimming left V 7 bases short and J 3 bases short, with 21 bases between. This CDR3 region has 16 residues. The CDR3 sequence: CASKPGSVLRDTEAFF. CDR3 in DNA: TGTGCCAGCAAGCCGGGATCGGTCCTTAGAGACACTGAAGCTTTCTTT.

J is TRBJ1-3 and V is TRBV9; the D gene is possibly TRBD1 (5 bases). Germline assignment: CDR1 SGDLS and CDR2 YYNGEE. CDR3 length: 17 residues. V lost 0 bases, J lost 1 base, and 14 bases lay in between. CDR3 nucleotides: TGTGCCAGCAGCGTAGTAGATCGGGGACTATCTGGAAACACCATATATTTT. Encoded protein: CASSVVDRGLSGNTIYF.

V usage is TRBV23-1 and J usage is TRBJ1-1, with TRBD1 as a possible D gene (5 bases). TRBV23-1 is an ORF; its function is uncertain. V was shortened by 11 bases and J by 7 bases, with 26 bases between the two germline ends. There are 15 residues in the CDR3. Here the CDR3 DNA reads TGCGCCCCCTATACGCGGGGCCCCCTATACTTTGAAGCTTTCTTT. Translated: CAPYTRGPLYFEAFF.

The chain carries TRBV10-3 and TRBJ2-4; 8 bases are a match to TRBD2. CDR1 and CDR2 (germline): ENHRY, SYGVKD. V lost 4 bases and J lost 4; bases outside the gene matches: 0. The CDR3 runs to 13 residues. CDR3 bases: TGTGCCATCAGTGGCGGGGGGAAAAACATTCAGTACTTC. Translated: CAISGGGKNIQYF.